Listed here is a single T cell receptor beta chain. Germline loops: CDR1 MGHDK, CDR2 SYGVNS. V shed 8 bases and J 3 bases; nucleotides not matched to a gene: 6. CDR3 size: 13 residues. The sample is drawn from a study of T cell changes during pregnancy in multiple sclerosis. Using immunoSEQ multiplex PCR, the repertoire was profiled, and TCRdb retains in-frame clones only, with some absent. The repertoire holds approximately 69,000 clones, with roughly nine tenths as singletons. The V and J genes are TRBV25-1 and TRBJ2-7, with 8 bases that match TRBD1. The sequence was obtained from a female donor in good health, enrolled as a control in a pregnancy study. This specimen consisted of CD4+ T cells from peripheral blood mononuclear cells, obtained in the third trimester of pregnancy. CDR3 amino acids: CASARTGRYEQYF. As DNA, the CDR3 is TGTGCCAGCGCAAGGACAGGGCGCTACGAGCAGTACTTC.